These T cell receptor beta chains were read from a single sample in a study of blood T cell repertoires in COVID-19. Method: immunoSEQ multiplex PCR; TCRdb's copy keeps in-frame clones and lacks some. The table includes some 200,000 clones, 86% detected once. Material: PBMCs or T cells enriched from blood (not recorded which). The receptors were sampled from a woman aged 45 to 65 in a cohort exposed to, infected with or recovered from COVID-19 (not recorded which). The CDR3 runs from the conserved cysteine through the conserved F or W. Fields, in order: J gene, V gene, D gene, CDR3 protein. A D gene is named only where the DNA matches it firmly.

J gene: TRBJ2-1; V gene: TRBV3-1/TRBV3-2; D gene: -; CDR3 protein: CASSSGGEQFF
J gene: TRBJ1-6; V gene: TRBV6-5; D gene: -; CDR3 protein: CASSYSQGSPSPLHF
J gene: TRBJ2-6; V gene: TRBV6-1; D gene: -; CDR3 protein: CASSGGVPSGANVLTF
J gene: TRBJ2-3; V gene: TRBV24-1; D gene: TRBD2; CDR3 protein: CATSDLTLSGGGFDTQYF
J gene: TRBJ1-2; V gene: TRBV6-6; D gene: -; CDR3 protein: CASRSGGRGSYGYTF
J gene: TRBJ2-1; V gene: TRBV5-1; D gene: TRBD1; CDR3 protein: CASSLPPTGENFYNEQFF
J gene: TRBJ1-1; V gene: TRBV7-3; D gene: TRBD1; CDR3 protein: CASSLGDRDLTEAFF
J gene: TRBJ2-7; V gene: TRBV5-1; D gene: TRBD1; CDR3 protein: CASSGGTGGPYEQYF
J gene: TRBJ2-1; V gene: TRBV27; D gene: -; CDR3 protein: CASSFSSADSYNEQFF
J gene: TRBJ1-2; V gene: TRBV20-1; D gene: -; CDR3 protein: CSASLREHNGYTF
J gene: TRBJ2-1; V gene: TRBV30; D gene: TRBD2; CDR3 protein: CAWSVGLAGRNEQFF
J gene: TRBJ2-2; V gene: TRBV9; D gene: -; CDR3 protein: CASSGSGTLTTGTGELFF
J gene: TRBJ1-5; V gene: TRBV7-8; D gene: -; CDR3 protein: CASSLGGRQVVNQPQHF
J gene: TRBJ1-2; V gene: TRBV4-3; D gene: -; CDR3 protein: CASSQEWVGHGYTF
J gene: TRBJ2-7; V gene: TRBV11-2; D gene: -; CDR3 protein: CASSSKGNEQYF
J gene: TRBJ2-5; V gene: TRBV4-1; D gene: -; CDR3 protein: CASSQDEVETQYF
J gene: TRBJ1-1; V gene: TRBV9; D gene: TRBD1; CDR3 protein: CASSVDTGAYTEAFF
J gene: TRBJ1-1; V gene: TRBV25-1; D gene: -; CDR3 protein: CASLGTSEAFF
J gene: TRBJ1-1; V gene: TRBV29-1; D gene: -; CDR3 protein: CSARPVGVTEAFF
J gene: TRBJ2-1; V gene: TRBV7-3; D gene: -; CDR3 protein: CASSPKGLTTNEQFF
J gene: TRBJ2-7; V gene: TRBV5-1; D gene: -; CDR3 protein: CASSLGGGPYEQYF
J gene: TRBJ2-1; V gene: TRBV7-9; D gene: TRBD2; CDR3 protein: CASSLRRGGAGEQFF
J gene: TRBJ2-5; V gene: TRBV18; D gene: TRBD2; CDR3 protein: CASSPPPRGGLETQYF
J gene: TRBJ2-5; V gene: TRBV4-2; D gene: TRBD1; CDR3 protein: CASSQDPAGGLGTQYF
J gene: TRBJ2-7; V gene: TRBV28; D gene: -; CDR3 protein: CASSPHTYEQYF
J gene: TRBJ2-7; V gene: TRBV7-9; D gene: TRBD2; CDR3 protein: CASSSSRGMAGGEQYF
J gene: TRBJ1-4; V gene: TRBV4-3; D gene: TRBD1; CDR3 protein: CASSQDPRGDEKLFF
J gene: TRBJ2-2; V gene: TRBV12-5; D gene: TRBD2; CDR3 protein: CASGFGGDTGELFF
J gene: TRBJ1-5; V gene: TRBV30; D gene: -; CDR3 protein: CAWSKGVVNQPQHF
J gene: TRBJ2-1; V gene: TRBV27; D gene: -; CDR3 protein: CASSLRRGTYDPGEQFF
J gene: TRBJ1-6; V gene: TRBV9; D gene: -; CDR3 protein: CASSATGQNNSPLHF
J gene: TRBJ2-5; V gene: TRBV5-1; D gene: -; CDR3 protein: CASGNVEVAEETQYF
J gene: TRBJ1-2; V gene: TRBV4-1; D gene: TRBD1; CDR3 protein: CASSQDEGAGVDYGYTF
J gene: TRBJ1-5; V gene: TRBV4-1; D gene: -; CDR3 protein: CASSPSGGGVTRQPQHF
J gene: TRBJ1-6; V gene: TRBV10-2; D gene: -; CDR3 protein: CASSEGGNSPLHF
J gene: TRBJ1-2; V gene: TRBV18; D gene: -; CDR3 protein: CASSPNGRSGYTF
J gene: TRBJ1-1; V gene: TRBV2; D gene: TRBD1; CDR3 protein: CASSEGQVEAFF
J gene: TRBJ2-7; V gene: TRBV29-1; D gene: -; CDR3 protein: CSVKARGKDEQYF
J gene: TRBJ1-6; V gene: TRBV27; D gene: -; CDR3 protein: CASSLWSNSPLHF
J gene: TRBJ1-4; V gene: TRBV30; D gene: -; CDR3 protein: CASGRNLEKLFF
J gene: TRBJ2-3; V gene: TRBV15; D gene: -; CDR3 protein: CATSRAGGGDHTQYF
J gene: TRBJ2-5; V gene: TRBV9; D gene: TRBD2; CDR3 protein: CASSTFGGGQETQYF
J gene: TRBJ1-1; V gene: TRBV29-1; D gene: TRBD1; CDR3 protein: CSVDPGGTEAFF
J gene: TRBJ2-5; V gene: TRBV7-7; D gene: TRBD1; CDR3 protein: CASSLVGGLMKRSAAETQYF
J gene: TRBJ2-3; V gene: TRBV7-2; D gene: -; CDR3 protein: CASSLQGTDTQYF
J gene: TRBJ2-2; V gene: TRBV7-2; D gene: TRBD2; CDR3 protein: CASSFSGGPNTGELFF
J gene: TRBJ2-3; V gene: TRBV3-1/TRBV3-2; D gene: TRBD2; CDR3 protein: CASSPPGGSGTDTQYF
J gene: TRBJ1-2; V gene: TRBV2; D gene: -; CDR3 protein: CASSPGVGYTF
J gene: TRBJ1-5; V gene: TRBV3-1/TRBV3-2; D gene: -; CDR3 protein: CASSQGVNQPQHF
J gene: TRBJ2-7; V gene: TRBV4-2; D gene: -; CDR3 protein: CASSPLGGAGEQYF
J gene: TRBJ2-4; V gene: TRBV19; D gene: -; CDR3 protein: CASSIGLAKNIQYF
J gene: TRBJ2-3; V gene: TRBV24-1; D gene: -; CDR3 protein: CATSGLFGGGSDTQYF
J gene: TRBJ1-2; V gene: TRBV5-1; D gene: -; CDR3 protein: CASSLDSNYGYTF